The 7 T cell receptor beta chains below all came from one sample that was sequenced in a study of CD8 T cells in Susac syndrome. The RNA input was 0.5 to 1 ug, and it was reverse transcribed with random hexamers. Each CDR3 protein is one row after TCRdb ran MiXCR on the immunoSEQ multiplex PCR reads. The table has some 130,000 distinct CDR3 sequences, around 94% seen once. Sample: CD4+ T cells from PBMCs. The receptors were sampled from a human donor with multiple sclerosis.

This chain links TRBV2 with TRBJ2-1, with D possibly TRBD1 on 6 matching bases. Trimming stripped 7 bases from V and 7 bases from J, with 14 bases between. Germline V CDR1 and CDR2: SNHLY, FYNNEI. CDR3 size: 13 residues. DNA of the CDR3: TGTGCCAGCACCGGAAGGCAGGGGAATGAGCAGTTCTTC. This sequence encodes CASTGRQGNEQFF.

This chain connects TRBV4-1 to TRBJ1-1, with D maybe TRBD1 (5 bases). CDR1 and CDR2 (germline): MGHRA, YSYEKL. Deletions cut 3 bases from V and 0 bases from J, with 11 bases between. This CDR3 has 15 amino acids. The CDR3 region is CASSQTDSLNTEAFF. The CDR3 DNA is TGCGCCAGCAGCCAGACCGACAGCTTGAACACTGAAGCTTTCTTT.

The chain recombines TRBV15 with TRBJ2-5; TRBD1 aligns across 11 bases. The germline V gene has CDR1 LNHNV and CDR2 YYDKDF (reference sequence). Trimming cost V 0 bases and J 2 bases; bases outside gene matches: 5. CDR3 size: 17 residues. The CDR3 region has the DNA TGTGCCACCAGCAGAGACGGGACAGGGGGATTACAAGAGACCCAGTACTTC. Protein: CATSRDGTGGLQETQYF.

This clonotype was picked up one time. The CDR3 DNA sequence: TGTGCCTGGAGTAACGGACAGGGGTATGAAAAACTGTTTTTT. It specifies CAWSNGQGYEKLFF. The chain uses TRBV30 and TRBJ1-4; 9 positions match TRBD1. In germline, CDR1 is GTSNPN, CDR2 SVGIG (reference sequence). The V gene end was trimmed by 2 bases and the J gene end by 6 bases; junction bases not matched to a gene: 4. CDR3 length: 14 amino acids.

This clonotype was recorded once. The rearrangement links TRBV29-1 to TRBJ2-3, with 7 nucleotides matching TRBD2. This CDR3 contains 16 residues. Losses at the gene ends were 4 bases for V and 0 bases for J; bases not matched to a gene: 10. The germline V gene has CDR1 SQVTM and CDR2 ANQGSEA. The CDR3 here is CSVGPRLAASTDTQYF. The CDR3 DNA reads TGCAGCGTTGGACCCCGACTAGCAGCCAGCACAGATACGCAGTATTTT.

This rearrangement joins TRBV7-2 to TRBJ2-3; TRBD2 agrees at 9 bases. The germline V gene encodes CDR1 SGHTA and CDR2 FQGNSA. This CDR3 has 16 amino acids. CDR3 DNA: TGTTCTCTCGGTATTGGTAGCGGGGGACACACAGATACGCAGTATTTT. This codes for CSLGIGSGGHTDTQYF.

The chain combines TRBV19 with TRBJ1-1; 8 bases fit TRBD1. The V gene end was trimmed by 6 bases and the J gene end by 4 bases; junction bases not matched to a gene: 7. This CDR3 is 14 amino acids long. Germline V gene lookup returns CDR1 LNHDA and CDR2 SQIVND (reference sequence). The CDR3 DNA reads as TGTGCCAGTAGCACTGACAGGGGTGCCACTGAAGCTTTCTTT. It is translated as CASSTDRGATEAFF.